This TCR beta chain originates from a study of cytomegalovirus exposure and HLA in healthy donors. Notes on the study in general: As immune exposure information, only CMV serostatus was available.

Germline assignment: CDR1 SGHRS and CDR2 YFSETQ. The CDR3 spans 17 residues. V lost 0 bases and J 3 bases, leaving 17 bases between the germline ends. Comments on this clone: Its target is unknown.

The PCR contained 60 Vbeta and 13 Jbeta primers. Measured with immunoSEQ multiplex PCR; TCRdb has only the in-frame clones, and not every one. The table has roughly 120,000 clones, about 74% seen once. Material: PBMCs. The V gene is TRBV5-1, the J gene TRBJ2-3; possibly TRBD2 for D (7 bases). The clonotype originates from a woman between 45 and 65 years old in good health and CMV-seropositive. CDR3 sequence reads: CASSLATSVGGTDTQYF. CDR3 nucleotides: TGCGCCAGCAGCTTGGCCACTAGCGTAGGGGGGACAGATACGCAGTATTTT.